Only a few counts were recorded for the clone carrying this T cell receptor (beta chain). Its cognate antigen is unknown. The data are from a study of beta chain features in type 1 diabetes. The study, taken as a whole, reports: Significant though moderate, a shortening of TCRB CDR3s appeared in all four CD4+ subsets of Type 1 diabetes patients.

A heparinised blood draw that averaged about 120 mL was obtained once from each donor. Without exception, sorted populations had purity beyond 95%. V was pared by 4 bases and J by 5 bases, with 15 bases between. Germline V lookup: CDR1 SGHDT, CDR2 YYEEEE. The CDR3 consists of 14 residues. Expressed TCRB transcripts got sequenced, as all isolated RNA was reverse transcribed. Profiling relied on immunoSEQ multiplex PCR, and the TCRdb table lists in-frame clones only, not all of them. The sample lists 300,000 to 400,000 clones, roughly 9% occurring once. This receptor was obtained from a man between 25 and 39 years old with type 1 diabetes. Sequencing input: central memory CD4+ T cells from blood. The chain employs TRBV5-6 and TRBJ1-2; D not resolved. CDR3 in DNA: TGTGCCAGCAGCCGTAACTTGGAGAGATATGGCTACACCTTC. Translation: CASSRNLERYGYTF.